This T cell receptor beta chain was recovered during a study of T cells after yellow fever vaccination. Study-level information: Preparation used SMART-Seq v4 Ultra Low Input for the low-cell-number fractions. Study conclusions and caveats: Repertoires obtained by FACS sorting could include abundant clonotypes that entered as contaminants from the bulk population. After the booster, nearly 98% of CD4 and roughly nine tenths of CD8 primary-response clones were re-detected.

The V gene's germline CDR1 is DFQATT and CDR2 SNEGSKA (reference sequence). CDR3 length equals 15 residues. The V end was cut by 5 bases, the J end by 0 bases, with 14 bases between. This clonotype was seen more than once but under ten times. Its antigen is unknown. TCRdb called the 5' RACE reads again in MiXCR, with one record for every CDR3 protein. This sample carries nearly 550,000 distinct CDR3 sequences, roughly a fifth of them seen once, and the ten largest clones take around 15%. The clonotype comes from a man under 40 who received the YFV17D yellow fever vaccine. The sample here was PBMCs, taken 15 days after the yellow fever booster vaccination. The chain uses TRBV20-1 and TRBJ2-4; D is ambiguous. CDR3 bases: TGCAGTGCTCGACGAGAAGGGCTAGCCAAAAACATTCAGTACTTC. Translated: CSARREGLAKNIQYF.